Here is one TCR beta chain with its context. As handled by the study authors: From reference gene primer amplification, estimates of nucleated cell counts were derived. Repertoires were generated with immunoSEQ multiplex PCR, while TCRdb's copy carries only in-frame clones and drops some. V, J and clone size derive from that table, while D and trimming were established from the DNA sequence. The sample records more than 95,000 clones, more than 75% being singletons. This sample is part of a study of blood T cell repertoires in COVID-19. For the study at large: Samples came from the United States, Italy and Spain, spanning acute and convalescent COVID-19. PBMCs, B-cell-depleted T cells, or T cells were the source of the cDNA or gDNA that made up the material.

The V gene end was trimmed by 5 bases and the J gene end by 7 bases; junction bases not matched to a gene: 12. Germline V lookup: CDR1 SGHTA, CDR2 FQGNSA. The CDR3 is made up of 18 amino acids. Sequencing was performed on peripheral blood. This chain links TRBV7-2 with TRBJ2-1; 15 bases line up with TRBD2. The TCR comes from an elderly man with acute or convalescent COVID-19. This CDR3 is CASSDTGLAGGSRNEQFF. The DNA of the CDR3 is TGTGCCAGCAGCGATACTGGACTAGCGGGAGGGAGTAGGAATGAGCAGTTCTTC.